The present entry profiles one T cell receptor (beta chain) with its context. These data come from a study of T-cell reconstitution after alpha-beta-depleted transplantation in children. The authors prepared the TCRbeta library with unique molecular identifiers. TCRdb reprocessed the PCR reads via MiXCR and lists one record per CDR3 protein. The data hold approximately 400,000 distinct CDR3 sequences, with approximately 11% observed a single time. The V end lost 4 bases, the J end lost 10 bases, and 13 bases lay between the germline ends. Germline loops: CDR1 MNHEY, CDR2 SMNVEV (reference sequence). This CDR3 comprises 13 residues.

The TCR originated in a human donor who donated a stem cell graft to a child with acute myeloid leukemia. Here the sequenced sample was PBMCs from the stem cell graft donor, taken from the stem cell graft. This rearrangement joins TRBV27 to TRBJ2-2, with D tentatively TRBD1 (6 bases). Written as DNA, the CDR3 is TGTGCCAGCAGTTCATACAGGGCGGAGGAGCTGTTTTTT. The encoded protein is CASSSYRAEELFF.